This T cell receptor beta chain appears in the sequencing data of a study of cytomegalovirus exposure and HLA in healthy donors. Overall study findings and caveats: TCR association rates varied by HLA locus in a later analysis, with DRB1 highest and HLA-C lowest. In a later analysis, HLA-associated TCR beta chains were more clonally expanded than equally common others.

Germline assignment: CDR1 SGHRS and CDR2 YFSETQ. Trimming removed 4 bases from V and 6 bases from J; junction bases left unmatched: 4. The CDR3 is 16 residues long. The PCR was carried out with 60 Vbeta primers and 13 Jbeta primers. Clones were sequenced by immunoSEQ multiplex PCR, and TCRdb holds only the in-frame ones, with some missing. Among hundreds of thousands of clones listed, roughly 80% were seen once. The donors were healthy bone marrow donors. About this clone: No antigen is known for it.

This TCR derives from a man aged 40-55 years in good health and CMV-seropositive. The sequenced material came from PBMCs. The chain couples TRBV5-1 to TRBJ2-2; 15 nucleotides line up with TRBD2. In nucleotides, the CDR3 is TGCGCCAGCAGCGGGGGACTAGCGGGAGGCGCCGGGGAGCTGTTTTTT. It is translated as CASSGGLAGGAGELFF.